These 21 T cell receptor beta chains share one sample of origin, sequenced in a study of T cells in narcolepsy. Sequencing used immunoSEQ multiplex PCR; TCRdb keeps in-frame clones, though not all of them. The profile covers more than 20,000 clones, with around 90% appearing a single time and more than 0.95% taken by the ten largest. The sample was CD45RA- memory CD4+ T cells from PBMCs. These receptors were obtained from a human donor with narcolepsy.

The chain links TRBV30 to TRBJ1-1, with D unresolved. The germline V gene encodes CDR1 GTSNPN and CDR2 SVGIG (reference sequence). Trimming took 2 bases from V and 7 from J, leaving 14 bases between them. The CDR3 sequence is 13 residues long. The CDR3 bases are TGTGCCTGGAGTCGAGTGGGAGCGGGTGAAGCTTTCTTT. Its protein product is CAWSRVGAGEAFF.

V and J are TRBV19 and TRBJ2-3, with no clear D. Trimming took off 6 bases at V and 2 bases at J, with 12 bases between the two ends. The CDR3 totals 14 residues. The germline gives CDR1 LNHDA, CDR2 SQIVND (reference sequence). This CDR3 is CASSGLTTTDTQYF. The CDR3 DNA is TGTGCCAGTAGCGGGCTCACGACCACAGATACGCAGTATTTT.

The genes are TRBV18 and TRBJ2-1; D gene uncertain. The V gene's germline CDR1 is KGHSH and CDR2 LQKENI. CDR3 length: 15 residues. Trimming took off 0 bases at V and 5 bases at J, with 11 bases between the two ends. CDR3 protein: CASSPPLSTNNEQFF. The CDR3 nucleotides are TGTGCCAGCTCACCACCACTCTCTACGAACAATGAGCAGTTCTTC.

This clone was recorded only once. The V call is TRBV7-2, the J call TRBJ1-3; TRBD1 matches at 7 bases. Germline-derived CDR1 and CDR2 are SGHTA and FQGNSA. The V and J ends lost 5 bases and 0 bases, in that order; junction bases with no gene match: 7. The CDR3 length is 16 residues. The CDR3 reads CASSTRQGTSGNTIYF. CDR3 in DNA: TGTGCCAGCAGCACCCGACAGGGCACCTCTGGAAACACCATATATTTT.

The J gene is TRBJ1-2, the V gene TRBV9; D gene unclear. This CDR3 has 13 residues. The V and J ends lost 0 bases and 7 bases respectively, with 10 bases between them. Germline V gene sequence: CDR1 SGDLS, CDR2 YYNGEE. The CDR3 loop is CASSVGAATGYTF. The DNA for the CDR3 is TGTGCCAGCAGCGTAGGGGCAGCCACTGGCTACACCTTC.

The chain couples TRBV2 to TRBJ1-2, with D possibly matching TRBD1 (6 bases). The CDR3 runs 14 residues. V was trimmed by 6 bases and J by 0 bases, leaving 11 bases between them. Per germline, CDR1 SNHLY and CDR2 FYNNEI. The CDR3, as DNA: TGTGCCAGCAGAGGACAGACTTCTAACTATGGCTACACCTTC. Protein sequence: CASRGQTSNYGYTF.

The V and J genes are TRBV28 and TRBJ1-2; D unresolved. Germline assignment: CDR1 MDHEN and CDR2 SYDVKM. The V gene lost 6 bases and the J gene lost 5 bases, with 22 bases spanning the gap. This CDR3 contains 16 residues. This CDR3 is CASRSSNGIAGYGYTF. CDR3 sequence (DNA): TGTGCCAGCAGGTCCTCCAATGGGATTGCCGGATATGGCTACACCTTC.

The chain combines TRBV6-5 with TRBJ1-3; 7 nucleotides agree with TRBD1. Germline-derived CDR1 and CDR2 are MNHEY and SVGAGI. The CDR3 runs to 14 residues. V was clipped by 5 bases and J by 2 bases; unmatched bases: 3. The CDR3 protein is CASSPTGTGNTIYF. CDR3 sequence (DNA): TGTGCCAGCAGTCCGACAGGGACTGGAAACACCATATATTTT.

The V and J genes are TRBV10-3 and TRBJ2-3; the match to TRBD2 covers 8 bases. V was clipped by 10 bases and J by 2 bases; unmatched bases: 5. Germline V gives CDR1 ENHRY, CDR2 SYGVKD. CDR3 size: 13 residues. The CDR3, as DNA: TGTGCCACCTTAGCGGGGATCACAGATACGCAGTATTTT. It is translated as CATLAGITDTQYF.

The V and J genes are TRBV30 and TRBJ2-2; D may be TRBD1 or TRBD2 (6 bases each). V lost 2 bases, J lost 5 bases, and 12 bases lay in between. Germline lookup yields CDR1 GTSNPN and CDR2 SVGIG (reference sequence). The CDR3 spans 14 residues. Written as DNA, the CDR3 is TGTGCCTGGAGTAGGGGGGTGGAAACCGGGGAGCTGTTTTTT. Protein product: CAWSRGVETGELFF.

The chain employs TRBV5-1 and TRBJ2-1; D may be TRBD2 (6 bases). Germline V CDR1 and CDR2: SGHRS, YFSETQ. V lost 6 bases, J lost 0 bases, and 13 bases lay in between. The CDR3 runs 15 residues. Here the CDR3 reads CASMVAASSYNEQFF. Written as DNA, the CDR3 is TGCGCCAGCATGGTAGCGGCGAGCTCCTACAATGAGCAGTTCTTC. The full variable domain, completed using reference TRBV5-1 and TRBJ2-1, is KAGVTQTPRYLIKTRGQQVTLSCSPISGHRSVSWYQQTPGQGLQFLFEYFSETQRNKGNFPGRFSGRQFSNSRSEMNVSTLELGDSALYLCASMVAASSYNEQFFGPGTRLTVL.

With respect to this clone: At the DNA level, this CDR3 is encoded by other sequences in the same sample as well. J is TRBJ2-7 and V is TRBV30; 8 bases map to TRBD1. The germline gives CDR1 GTSNPN, CDR2 SVGIG (reference sequence). The V segment lost 1 base and the J segment 4 bases; nucleotides outside the gene matches: 15. The CDR3 has 17 residues. The CDR3 sequence: CAWSGGQGAQGGYEQYF. CDR3 nucleotides: TGTGCCTGGAGTGGGGGGCAGGGGGCGCAGGGTGGGTACGAGCAGTACTTC.

This clone turned up a few times. The rearrangement links TRBV30 to TRBJ2-3, with D perhaps matching TRBD1 (6 bases). V lost 3 bases and J lost 4, with 11 bases in between. The CDR3 has 13 residues. Germline assignment: CDR1 GTSNPN and CDR2 SVGIG (reference sequence). The chain's CDR3 is CAWSRDIADTQYF. The CDR3 DNA sequence: TGTGCCTGGAGCCGGGACATAGCAGATACGCAGTATTTT.

CDR3 coding DNA: TGTGCCAGCAGCTGGGACAGAAATGAGCAGTTCTTC. It codes for CASSWDRNEQFF. V usage is TRBV7-2 and J usage is TRBJ2-1; 7 bases are shared with TRBD1. In germline, CDR1 is SGHTA, CDR2 FQGNSA. V was pared by 4 bases and J by 7 bases, with 1 base of the junction left unmatched. The CDR3 is 12 amino acids.

The CDR3: CASSIISGGYEQYF. The DNA for the CDR3 is TGTGCCAGTAGTATCATTAGCGGGGGCTACGAGCAGTACTTC. The chain has TRBV19 and TRBJ2-7; TRBD2 aligns across 9 bases. The CDR3 runs to 14 residues. The germline CDR1 and CDR2 sequences are LNHDA and SQIVND (reference sequence). V shed 3 bases, J shed 3 bases, and the junction held 3 bases outside the gene matches.

The chain joins TRBV2 to TRBJ2-2, with TRBD1 identical over 7 bases. Germline CDR1 SNHLY, CDR2 FYNNEI. Trimming took 4 bases from V and 4 from J; bases not matched to a gene: 3. The CDR3 contains 14 residues. This CDR3 is CASSVTGTTGELFF. The CDR3 DNA reads as TGTGCCAGCAGTGTGACAGGGACCACCGGGGAGCTGTTTTTT. Full variable domain (missing parts from reference TRBV2 and TRBJ2-2): EPEVTQTPSHQVTQMGQEVILRCVPISNHLYFYWYRQILGQKVEFLVSFYNNEISEKSEIFDDQFSVERPDGSNFTLKIRSTKLEDSAMYFCASSVTGTTGELFFGEGSRLTVL.

The chain links TRBV7-2 to TRBJ1-1; no clear D gene. The CDR3 contains 15 residues. The V end was cut by 2 bases, the J end by 1 base, with 11 bases between. Per the germline V gene, CDR1 is SGHTA and CDR2 is FQGNSA. This CDR3 is CASSLRLGPNTEAFF. CDR3 nucleotide sequence: TGTGCCAGCAGCTTACGGTTGGGCCCGAACACTGAAGCTTTCTTT.

This clone showed up just once. This chain joins TRBV2 and TRBJ1-2; no clear D gene. The CDR3 is 14 amino acids. Per the germline V gene, CDR1 is SNHLY and CDR2 is FYNNEI. Trimming took off 6 bases at V and 4 bases at J, with 15 bases between the two ends. The CDR3: CASRSGMGGYGYTF. The CDR3 DNA reads TGTGCCAGCAGATCGGGGATGGGAGGCTATGGCTACACCTTC.

The rearrangement links TRBV19 to TRBJ2-2; perhaps TRBD1 as D (5 bases). The CDR3 has 15 amino acids. Trimming shortened V by 4 bases and J by 4 bases, and 13 bases separated the two germline ends. Germline V gene sequence: CDR1 LNHDA, CDR2 SQIVND (reference sequence). The CDR3 loop reads CASSKGRVVTGELFF. For the CDR3, the DNA is TGTGCCAGTAGTAAGGGCAGGGTGGTCACCGGGGAGCTGTTTTTT.

The V and J genes are TRBV27 and TRBJ1-2, with 10 bases that match TRBD1. The CDR3 runs 15 residues. Germline CDR1 and CDR2: MNHEY and SMNVEV (reference sequence). Trimming cost V 5 bases and J 3 bases; bases outside gene matches: 6. This chain's CDR3 is CASSDPTGGHYGYTF. The CDR3 DNA sequence: TGTGCCAGCAGTGACCCGACAGGGGGCCACTATGGCTACACCTTC.

The rearrangement joins TRBV7-9 to TRBJ1-1; D perhaps matches TRBD1 (6 bases). CDR3 size: 12 residues. Germline V gene sequence: CDR1 SEHNR, CDR2 FQNEAQ (reference sequence). The ends were cut back, 5 bases at V and 6 bases at J, with 10 bases in the middle. CDR3 sequence (DNA): TGTGCCAGCAGCCTAGGGGGGCCTGAAGCTTTCTTT. Protein product: CASSLGGPEAFF.